A single sample is the source of the 17 T cell receptor beta chains below, sequenced in a study of blood T cell repertoires in COVID-19. TCRdb keeps only in-frame clones here, not all; method: immunoSEQ multiplex PCR. Altogether roughly 130,000 clones are present, roughly 83% being singletons, with the ten largest covering 15% to 20%. The source material was peripheral blood. The receptors were sampled from a woman in her forties or fifties with acute or convalescent COVID-19.

The DNA of the CDR3 is TGCAGCGTTGAGCGGGAGGTCCCGGGGGCTGAAGCTTTCTTT. Its translation: CSVEREVPGAEAFF. V usage is TRBV29-1 and J usage is TRBJ1-1, with a possible D match to TRBD1 (5 bases). Germline CDR1 and CDR2: SQVTM and ANQGSEA. This CDR3 region has 14 residues. V was shortened by 3 bases and J by 6 bases, with 17 bases between the two germline ends. Using reference TRBV29-1 and TRBJ1-1 for the parts outside the CDR3, the full variable domain is SAVISQKPSRDICQRGTSLTIQCQVDSQVTMMFWYRQQPGQSLTLIATANQGSEATYESGFVIDKFPISRPNLTFSTLTVSNMSPEDSSIYLCSVEREVPGAEAFFGQGTRLTVV.

The chain links TRBV18 to TRBJ1-1; 9 bases line up with TRBD1. The CDR3 has 16 residues. Germline V gene sequence: CDR1 KGHSH, CDR2 LQKENI. V lost 3 bases to trimming and J lost 5 bases; unmatched junction nucleotides: 10. CDR3 loop: CASSPGQGWGGTEAFF. Here the CDR3 DNA reads TGTGCCAGCTCACCGGGACAGGGATGGGGAGGGACTGAAGCTTTCTTT.

The chain has TRBV9 and TRBJ2-3, with TRBD2 identical over 10 bases. V lost 0 bases to trimming and J lost 3 bases; unmatched junction nucleotides: 4. The germline V gene has CDR1 SGDLS and CDR2 YYNGEE. The CDR3 loop spans 16 amino acids. CDR3 sequence reads: CASSVGTSGKTDTQYF. The CDR3 coding sequence is TGTGCCAGCAGCGTAGGGACTAGCGGAAAGACAGATACGCAGTATTTT. The complete variable domain, with remaining parts taken from reference TRBV9 and TRBJ2-3, reads DSGVTQTPKHLITATGQRVTLRCSPRSGDLSVYWYQQSLDQGLQFLIQYYNGEERAKGNILERFSAQQFPDLHSELNLSSLELGDSALYFCASSVGTSGKTDTQYFGPGTRLTVL.

The rearrangement uses TRBV7-9 and TRBJ1-5; 9 bases match TRBD1. The J segment lost 0 bases and the V segment lost 2 bases, leaving 2 bases of the junction unmatched. CDR3 length: 16 residues. CDR1 is SEHNR, CDR2 FQNEAQ, per germline (reference sequence). The CDR3 nucleotides are TGTGCCAGCAGCTTAACGACAGGGGGTAGCAATCAGCCCCAGCATTTT. This translates into CASSLTTGGSNQPQHF.

The chain is built from TRBV6-2 or TRBV6-3 and TRBJ2-3; 11 positions agree with TRBD1. After removal of 8 bases from V and 0 bases from J, the junction contained 10 bases not matched to a gene. The CDR3 spans 17 residues. Germline CDR1 MNHEY, CDR2 SVGEGT. The CDR3: CASGRDRGFSSTDTQYF. The CDR3 nucleotides read TGTGCCAGCGGCCGGGACAGGGGGTTTTCTAGCACAGATACGCAGTATTTT.

The V and J genes are TRBV2 and TRBJ2-1; 7 nucleotides match TRBD2. The junction had 8 bases not matched to a gene; V was cut back by 8 bases and J by 13 bases. The CDR3 is 11 amino acids. Germline V lookup: CDR1 SNHLY, CDR2 FYNNEI. The CDR3 sequence is CASSPLGLQFF. CDR3 coding DNA: TGTGCCAGCTCCCCCCTGGGACTACAGTTCTTC.

The rearrangement uses TRBV28 and TRBJ2-7, with no clear D. Germline values: CDR1 MDHEN, CDR2 SYDVKM. V lost 7 bases to trimming and J lost 7 bases, with 11 bases between them. This CDR3 region has 11 residues. CDR3 nucleotides: TGTGCCAGCACCTTCGGAGTTGAGCAGTACTTC. As protein: CASTFGVEQYF.

The chain combines TRBV30 with TRBJ1-2; 7 nucleotides align to TRBD1. Trimming took 0 bases from V and 7 from J; bases not matched to a gene: 11. The V gene's germline CDR1 is GTSNPN and CDR2 SVGIG (reference sequence). This CDR3 contains 15 residues. CDR3 nucleotides: TGTGCCTGGAGTGTACGGTTGGGACAGAGGATTGGCTACACCTTC. Its translation: CAWSVRLGQRIGYTF.

This rearrangement joins TRBV7-9 to TRBJ1-5; possibly TRBD1 for D (5 bases). Trimming took 4 bases from V and 4 from J, leaving 14 bases between them. CDR1 and CDR2 from the germline V gene are SEHNR and FQNEAQ (reference sequence). The CDR3 covers 15 residues. CDR3 in DNA: TGTGCCAGCAGCTCAGAGGGACTGCCTAATCAGCCCCAGCATTTT. Its translation is CASSSEGLPNQPQHF.

This clone was recorded once. This sequence joins TRBV18 and TRBJ1-2, with D hard to call. The length of the CDR3 is 15 residues. The germline V gene encodes CDR1 KGHSH and CDR2 LQKENI. The V and J ends lost 3 bases and 0 bases respectively, with 11 bases between them. As DNA, the CDR3 is TGTGCCAGCTCACCGTACCGGAGTCCTAACTATGGCTACACCTTC. Protein product: CASSPYRSPNYGYTF. Supplemented by reference TRBV18 and TRBJ1-2, the full variable domain reads NAGVMQNPRHLVRRRGQEARLRCSPMKGHSHVYWYRQLPEEGLKFMVYLQKENIIDESGMPKERFSAEFPKEGPSILRIQQVVRGDSAAYFCASSPYRSPNYGYTFGSGTRLTVV.

V is TRBV11-2 and J is TRBJ1-6, with D hard to call. The V and J ends lost 1 base and 7 bases respectively, with 8 bases between them. Germline V gene data show CDR1 as SGHAT and CDR2 as FQNNGV. The CDR3 totals 14 residues. The CDR3 nucleotides read TGTGCCAGCAGCTTAGGTTACAGCAATTCACCCCTCCACTTT. Its protein product is CASSLGYSNSPLHF.

This chain joins TRBV10-2 and TRBJ2-7; D gene uncertain. V gave up 2 bases and J gave up 1 base, with 9 bases separating them. CDR1 is WSHSY, CDR2 SAAADI, per germline. There are 14 residues in the CDR3. The CDR3 DNA is TGCGCCAGCAGTGAGCGAGGTCCTTCCTACGAGCAGTACTTC. Amino acids: CASSERGPSYEQYF.

The chain links TRBV2 to TRBJ1-5; D not resolved. The V gene lost 4 bases and the J gene lost 0 bases, with 10 bases spanning the gap. Germline V CDR1 and CDR2: SNHLY, FYNNEI. The CDR3 is 15 residues long. The CDR3 reads CASSADSNSNQPQHF. CDR3 coding DNA: TGTGCCAGCAGTGCGGACTCTAATAGCAATCAGCCCCAGCATTTT.

The chain links TRBV10-1 to TRBJ1-1; D unclear. CDR1 and CDR2 (germline): WNHNN, SYGVQD (reference sequence). V gave up 6 bases and J gave up 0 bases, with 8 bases separating them. The length of the CDR3 is 13 residues. The DNA of the CDR3 is TGCGCCAGCAGAGTGAGTATGAACACTGAAGCTTTCTTT. The encoded protein is CASRVSMNTEAFF.

The count of this clone is one. The chain recombines TRBV3-1 (or the pseudogene TRBV3-2) with TRBJ1-2; D possibly corresponds to TRBD1 (5 bases). The CDR3 totals 14 residues. Germline CDR1 is LGHDT and CDR2 is YNNKEL (reference sequence). V lost 0 bases, J lost 4 bases, and 9 bases lay in between. CDR3 residues: CASSQDAGPYGYTF. CDR3 nucleotide sequence: TGTGCCAGCAGCCAAGATGCAGGGCCCTATGGCTACACCTTC.

This clone was counted ten times or more. At the DNA level, this CDR3 is encoded by other sequences in the same sample as well. This chain links TRBV12-3 or TRBV12-4 with TRBJ1-5, with 7 bases that match TRBD1. The ends lost 1 base at V and 7 bases at J; junction bases unmatched: 1. CDR3 length: 13 amino acids. For the CDR3, the DNA is TGTGCCAGCAGTTTAGGACAGGGACAGCCCCAGCATTTT. Protein: CASSLGQGQPQHF.

This clone was seen a single time. This chain connects TRBV5-1 to TRBJ2-1; D gene ambiguous. Trimming pared 0 bases from V and 2 bases from J, leaving 15 bases between. This CDR3 has 17 amino acids. CDR1 SGHRS and CDR2 YFSETQ come from the germline V gene. CDR3 residues: CASSLGQTKAAYNEQFF. The CDR3 DNA sequence: TGCGCCAGCAGCTTGGGGCAAACTAAGGCTGCCTACAATGAGCAGTTCTTC. Together with reference TRBV5-1 and TRBJ2-1, the CDR3 gives the full variable domain: KAGVTQTPRYLIKTRGQQVTLSCSPISGHRSVSWYQQTPGQGLQFLFEYFSETQRNKGNFPGRFSGRQFSNSRSEMNVSTLELGDSALYLCASSLGQTKAAYNEQFFGPGTRLTVL.